The next 29 T cell receptor beta chains were all read from a single sample in a study of CD8+ T cells in alopecia areata. As to treatment: oral pan-JAK inhibitor, 5-10 mg twice daily. RNA extraction was followed by reverse transcription into cDNA, which acted as the sequencing template. Profiled with immunoSEQ multiplex PCR; TCRdb holds only in-frame clones, not every one. The sample includes 200,000 to 250,000 clones, more than 45% of them seen just once. The specimen comprised CD4+ T cells sorted from blood, sampled at week 4, from a patient treated with tofacitinib. The receptor source for this set is a human donor with alopecia areata.

The chain carries TRBV18 and TRBJ2-2; the D is unclear. CDR1 and CDR2 (germline): KGHSH, LQKENI. The CDR3 extends over 13 amino acids. V lost 2 bases and J lost 3, with 4 bases in between. The CDR3: CASSPIDTGELFF. The CDR3 DNA is TGTGCCAGCTCACCAATTGACACCGGGGAGCTGTTTTTT.

The chain employs TRBV12-5 and TRBJ2-3, with 11 bases identical to TRBD1. The junction had 1 base not matched to a gene; V was cut back by 4 bases and J by 4 bases. There are 14 residues in the CDR3. Germline V lookup: CDR1 LGHNT, CDR2 FRNRAP. Here the CDR3 DNA reads TGTGCTAGTGGTTCGGACAGGGGGCCAGATACGCAGTATTTT. It specifies CASGSDRGPDTQYF. The complete variable domain, with remaining parts taken from reference TRBV12-5 and TRBJ2-3, reads DARVTQTPRHKVTEMGQEVTMRCQPILGHNTVFWYRQTMMQGLELLAYFRNRAPLDDSGMPKDRFSAEMPDATLATLKIQPSEPRDSAVYFCASGSDRGPDTQYFGPGTRLTVL.

This rearrangement joins TRBV25-1 to TRBJ1-5; no firm D call. Trimming stripped 4 bases from V and 4 bases from J, with 11 bases between. Germline CDR1 is MGHDK and CDR2 is SYGVNS. There are 14 residues in the CDR3. This CDR3 reads CASSGAEKNQPQHF. CDR3 DNA: TGTGCCAGCAGTGGGGCAGAGAAGAATCAGCCCCAGCATTTT.

The chain is built from TRBV27 and TRBJ1-2; D uncertain. The CDR3 spans 13 residues. Per germline, CDR1 MNHEY and CDR2 SMNVEV (reference sequence). V lost 2 bases, J lost 2 bases, and 6 bases lay in between. This CDR3 is CASSLGRNYGYTF. The CDR3, as DNA: TGTGCCAGCAGTTTAGGTCGGAACTATGGCTACACCTTC.

This clone was seen a handful of times. The chain carries TRBV29-1 and TRBJ1-1, with D possibly matching TRBD1 (6 bases). Trimming took 6 bases from V and 1 from J, leaving 15 bases between them. Germline V lookup: CDR1 SQVTM, CDR2 ANQGSEA. This CDR3 has 14 amino acids. CDR3 sequence: CSVEKRQANTEAFF. CDR3 coding DNA: TGCAGCGTGGAAAAAAGACAGGCGAACACTGAAGCTTTCTTT.

This rearrangement joins TRBV9 to TRBJ2-6, with a tentative D call TRBD1 (6 bases). V dropped 0 bases and J dropped 5 bases, with 12 bases sitting between them. The germline gives CDR1 SGDLS, CDR2 YYNGEE. This CDR3 has 16 amino acids. This CDR3 is CASSVAGQSRANVLTF. CDR3 in DNA: TGTGCCAGCAGCGTAGCTGGACAGAGCCGGGCCAACGTCCTGACTTTC.

The V call is TRBV5-1, the J call TRBJ2-1; 7 bases are shared with TRBD1. The V segment lost 2 bases and the J segment 7 bases; nucleotides outside the gene matches: 6. In germline, CDR1 is SGHRS, CDR2 YFSETQ. This CDR3 is built from 14 residues. The CDR3 here is CASSLGGAGNEQFF. The CDR3 nucleotides are TGCGCCAGCAGCTTAGGGGGCGCCGGGAATGAGCAGTTCTTC. Together with reference TRBV5-1 and TRBJ2-1, the CDR3 gives the full variable domain: KAGVTQTPRYLIKTRGQQVTLSCSPISGHRSVSWYQQTPGQGLQFLFEYFSETQRNKGNFPGRFSGRQFSNSRSEMNVSTLELGDSALYLCASSLGGAGNEQFFGPGTRLTVL.

The chain carries TRBV9 and TRBJ2-6; D is unresolved. This CDR3 spans 15 amino acids. The V end was cut by 3 bases, the J end by 4 bases, with 11 bases between. Germline CDR1 and CDR2: SGDLS and YYNGEE. The CDR3 sequence: CASSEGSLGANVLTF. The CDR3 DNA follows: TGTGCCAGCAGCGAGGGATCTCTCGGGGCCAACGTCCTGACTTTC.

V is TRBV30 and J is TRBJ1-2; D is possibly TRBD1 (5 bases). Germline V gives CDR1 GTSNPN, CDR2 SVGIG (reference sequence). V was clipped by 2 bases and J by 4 bases, with 8 bases between them. The CDR3 runs 12 residues. CDR3 coding DNA: TGTGCCTGGAGTTCGGGGACCTATGGCTACACCTTC. Translation: CAWSSGTYGYTF.

This CDR3 reads CAWSVLGTGGILAKNIQYF. The CDR3 coding sequence is TGTGCCTGGAGTGTACTTGGGACAGGGGGAATCCTAGCCAAAAACATTCAGTACTTC. The rearrangement joins TRBV30 to TRBJ2-4; 11 bases are a match to TRBD1. The germline gives CDR1 GTSNPN, CDR2 SVGIG (reference sequence). The CDR3 consists of 19 residues. V gave up 0 bases and J gave up 0 bases; unmatched junction bases: 10.

The chain joins TRBV25-1 to TRBJ2-7; D unclear. CDR1 and CDR2 from the germline V gene are MGHDK and SYGVNS. There are 12 residues in the CDR3. V was clipped by 4 bases and J by 1 base, with 5 bases between them. The chain's CDR3 is CASSALSYEQYF. CDR3 nucleotides: TGTGCCAGCAGTGCCCTTTCCTACGAGCAGTACTTC.

V is TRBV4-1 and J is TRBJ1-2; no reliable D call. The CDR3 totals 15 residues. Germline CDR1 MGHRA, CDR2 YSYEKL. Trimming removed 0 bases at V and 0 bases at J, with 8 bases between. CDR3 loop: CASSQESVANYGYTF. The CDR3 region has the DNA TGCGCCAGCAGCCAAGAGTCCGTAGCTAACTATGGCTACACCTTC.

This clone has only one observation. The chain couples TRBV30 to TRBJ1-2; D is perhaps TRBD1 (5 bases). Germline-derived CDR1 and CDR2 are GTSNPN and SVGIG (reference sequence). This CDR3 spans 15 amino acids. V lost 0 bases to trimming and J lost 1 base, with 12 bases between them. CDR3 loop: CAWSVPGRINYGYTF. Here the CDR3 DNA reads TGTGCCTGGAGTGTACCGGGACGGATTAACTATGGCTACACCTTC. Combining the CDR3 with reference TRBV30 and TRBJ1-2 gives the whole variable domain SQTIHQWPATLVQPVGSPLSLECTVEGTSNPNLYWYRQAAGRGLQLLFYSVGIGQISSEVPQNLSASRPQDRQFILSSKKLLLSDSGFYLCAWSVPGRINYGYTFGSGTRLTVV.

CDR3 DNA sequence: TGCAGCGTTGAACTCGGGGGGACCTACGAGCAGTACTTC. It encodes CSVELGGTYEQYF. This chain connects TRBV29-1 to TRBJ2-7, with 7 bases lining up with TRBD2. In germline, CDR1 is SQVTM, CDR2 ANQGSEA. V shed 2 bases and J 2 bases; nucleotides not matched to a gene: 3. This CDR3 region has 13 residues.

This clone was observed a few times. V usage is TRBV10-3 and J usage is TRBJ2-1; 11 positions agree with TRBD2. The CDR3 contains 15 residues. Germline V CDR1 and CDR2: ENHRY, SYGVKD. The V gene end was trimmed by 10 bases and the J gene end by 8 bases; junction bases not matched to a gene: 13. CDR3 nucleotide sequence: TGTGCCAGCCGTTTAGGACTAGCGGGCGGTCATGAGCAGTTCTTC. Translation gives CASRLGLAGGHEQFF.

This clone was observed a handful of times. V usage is TRBV10-3 and J usage is TRBJ1-6, with 7 bases identical to TRBD1. CDR3 size: 12 residues. With V trimmed by 8 bases and J by 8 bases, 3 bases remained unmatched. Germline V gives CDR1 ENHRY, CDR2 SYGVKD. CDR3 sequence (DNA): TGTGCCATCGGGACAGTGGATTCACCCCTCCACTTT. Encoded protein: CAIGTVDSPLHF.

This clone has at least ten counts. The chain couples TRBV10-3 to TRBJ2-7, with D perhaps matching TRBD1 (6 bases). Looked up from germline, CDR1 is ENHRY and CDR2 is SYGVKD. V shed 9 bases and J shed 3 bases, with 9 bases lying between them. This CDR3 has 11 amino acids. CDR3 residues: CAIKQGYEQYF. DNA for the CDR3: TGTGCCATTAAACAGGGCTACGAGCAGTACTTC.

This chain connects TRBV30 to TRBJ2-2, with TRBD1 as a possible D gene (6 bases). V shed 4 bases and J shed 5 bases, with 14 bases lying between them. Germline CDR1 GTSNPN, CDR2 SVGIG (reference sequence). CDR3 length equals 14 residues. The CDR3 nucleotides read TGTGCCTGGAAGAGGGGTCAGGGGACCGGGGAGCTGTTTTTT. This encodes CAWKRGQGTGELFF. The full variable domain, completed using reference TRBV30 and TRBJ2-2, is SQTIHQWPATLVQPVGSPLSLECTVEGTSNPNLYWYRQAAGRGLQLLFYSVGIGQISSEVPQNLSASRPQDRQFILSSKKLLLSDSGFYLCAWKRGQGTGELFFGEGSRLTVL.

The rearrangement uses TRBV6-5 and TRBJ1-6, with 7 bases aligning to TRBD1. V dropped 4 bases and J dropped 13; count of bases not matched to a gene: 10. The germline CDR1 and CDR2 sequences are MNHEY and SVGAGI. CDR3 size: 14 residues. The CDR3 here is CASSSQGMGLPLHF. DNA for the CDR3: TGTGCCAGCAGTTCACAGGGGATGGGACTCCCCCTCCACTTT.

V is TRBV5-1 and J is TRBJ2-3, with D hard to call. V was shortened by 4 bases and J by 2 bases, with 5 bases between the two germline ends. Germline V CDR1 and CDR2: SGHRS, YFSETQ. There are 12 residues in the CDR3. The CDR3 protein is CASSATTDTQYF. The CDR3 nucleotides are TGCGCCAGCAGCGCCACCACAGATACGCAGTATTTT.

V is TRBV30 and J is TRBJ2-3; D assignment may be TRBD1 or TRBD2 (5 bases each). CDR3 length: 13 amino acids. V was trimmed by 5 bases and J by 0 bases, leaving 9 bases between them. Per the germline V gene, CDR1 is GTSNPN and CDR2 is SVGIG (reference sequence). Written as DNA, the CDR3 is TGTGCCTGGGAGGGGTTTAGCACAGATACGCAGTATTTT. Residues: CAWEGFSTDTQYF.

The chain links TRBV4-3 to TRBJ2-3, with 11 bases lining up with TRBD2. Germline-derived CDR1 and CDR2 are LGHNA and YSLEER. There are 16 residues in the CDR3. V lost 1 base, J lost 2 bases, and 2 bases stayed unmatched. The CDR3 coding sequence is TGCGCCAGCAGCCAAGGGACTAGCGGGCACACAGATACGCAGTATTTT. Its translation is CASSQGTSGHTDTQYF.

This clone appeared once. J is TRBJ2-2 and V is TRBV30; D is perhaps TRBD1 (7 bases). Trimming stripped 1 base from V and 1 base from J, with 22 bases between. Germline values: CDR1 GTSNPN, CDR2 SVGIG (reference sequence). The CDR3 runs 19 residues. CDR3 coding DNA: TGTGCCTGGAGTGACGCGGGACAGAGAACCAATTTGAACACCGGGGAGCTGTTTTTT. Protein: CAWSDAGQRTNLNTGELFF. Looking up the rest from reference TRBV30 and TRBJ2-2 gives the full variable domain: SQTIHQWPATLVQPVGSPLSLECTVEGTSNPNLYWYRQAAGRGLQLLFYSVGIGQISSEVPQNLSASRPQDRQFILSSKKLLLSDSGFYLCAWSDAGQRTNLNTGELFFGEGSRLTVL.

This clone has more than one count but fewer than ten. The J gene is TRBJ2-1, the V gene TRBV14, with 7 bases identical to TRBD2. Germline trimming cut 2 bases from V and 7 bases from J; bases unmatched to any gene: 8. Germline lookup yields CDR1 SGHDN and CDR2 FVKESK. The CDR3 contains 15 residues. The DNA of the CDR3 is TGTGCCAGCAGCCAATCAGGACTAGAGAAGAATGAGCAGTTCTTC. Encoded protein: CASSQSGLEKNEQFF.

This clone was seen a few times. This sample includes further DNA sequences coding for the same CDR3. V is TRBV4-3 and J is TRBJ2-5; no firm D call. The V gene lost 1 base and the J gene lost 2 bases, with 8 bases spanning the gap. Germline V lookup: CDR1 LGHNA, CDR2 YSLEER. The CDR3 loop spans 14 amino acids. Here the CDR3 reads CASSQGLGQETQYF. The CDR3 DNA reads TGCGCCAGCAGCCAAGGACTTGGGCAAGAGACCCAGTACTTC.

V and J are TRBV9 and TRBJ2-3; D call uncertain. V lost 3 bases to trimming and J lost 0 bases, with 8 bases between them. The CDR3 is made up of 14 amino acids. Germline values: CDR1 SGDLS, CDR2 YYNGEE. The CDR3 sequence is CASSGTQSTDTQYF. DNA of the CDR3: TGTGCCAGCAGCGGGACGCAAAGCACAGATACGCAGTATTTT.

There are a few counts of this clone. The chain carries TRBV14 and TRBJ1-6; 8 nucleotides match TRBD1. Looked up from germline, CDR1 is SGHDN and CDR2 is FVKESK. The V gene end was trimmed by 5 bases and the J gene end by 10 bases; junction bases not matched to a gene: 7. This CDR3 is built from 14 residues. The CDR3: CASSVGQGRSPLHF. In nucleotides, the CDR3 is TGTGCCAGCAGCGTCGGACAGGGAAGATCACCCCTCCACTTT.

The rearrangement joins TRBV6-1 to TRBJ2-2; no definite D call. Trimming removed 4 bases at V and 2 bases at J, with 11 bases between. Per the germline V gene, CDR1 is MNHNS and CDR2 is SASEGT. CDR3 length: 15 amino acids. CDR3 sequence reads: CASSVAPGNTGELFF. In DNA, the CDR3 is TGTGCCAGCAGTGTTGCGCCAGGCAACACCGGGGAGCTGTTTTTT.

The chain uses TRBV30 and TRBJ2-2; D not resolved. Deletions cut 0 bases from V and 1 base from J, with 12 bases between. Germline CDR1 reads GTSNPN; CDR2 reads SVGIG (reference sequence). This CDR3 spans 16 amino acids. Here the CDR3 DNA reads TGTGCCTGGAGTGTACGCGGCAGATTGAACACCGGGGAGCTGTTTTTT. Translation: CAWSVRGRLNTGELFF.